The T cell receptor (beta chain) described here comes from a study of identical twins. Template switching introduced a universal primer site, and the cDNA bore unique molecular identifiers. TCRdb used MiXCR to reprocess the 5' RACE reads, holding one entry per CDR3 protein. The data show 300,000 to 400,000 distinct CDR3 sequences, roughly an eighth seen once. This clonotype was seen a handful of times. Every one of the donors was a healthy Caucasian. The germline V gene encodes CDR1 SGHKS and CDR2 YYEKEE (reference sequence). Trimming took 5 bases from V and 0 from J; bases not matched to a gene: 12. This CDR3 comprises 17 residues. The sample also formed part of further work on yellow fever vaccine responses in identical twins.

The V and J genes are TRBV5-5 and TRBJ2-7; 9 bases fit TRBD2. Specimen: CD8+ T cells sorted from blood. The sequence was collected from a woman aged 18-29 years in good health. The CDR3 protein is CASRLAPLAGNSYEQYV. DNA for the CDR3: TGTGCCAGCAGGCTTGCCCCTCTAGCGGGGAACTCCTACGAGCAGTACGTC.